The source of this T cell receptor beta chain is a study of shared clonotypes between healthy human individuals. Data came from immunoSEQ multiplex PCR; TCRdb stores just in-frame clones and leaves some out. This table has approximately 2,000,000 clones, 85% to 95% appearing once. The CDR3 is made up of 15 amino acids. Per germline, CDR1 MDHEN and CDR2 SYDVKM. Trimming at V came to 5 bases and at J to 6 bases, leaving 6 bases not matched to a gene. Material for sequencing was naive CD4+ T cells from PBMCs. Noted subset: CD45RA+ positively selected. The chain is built from TRBV28 and TRBJ1-6, with 8 bases that match TRBD1. The clonotype was recovered from a man aged 18 to 29 in good health. Some clones in this sample may be carry-over from other donors' samples. CDR3 residues: CASSIRTGINSPLHF. CDR3 DNA: TGTGCCAGCAGTATAAGGACAGGGATTAATTCACCCCTCCACTTT.